Listed here are 15 T cell receptor beta chains from one sample, sequenced in a study. One entry per CDR3 protein, called by TCRdb with MiXCR from the RT-PCR reads. The sample contains 550,000 to 750,000 distinct CDR3 sequences, 14% of which appear only once. Input material: memory CD4+ T cells from blood. Receptor source: a female donor in good health, serving as a healthy control.

The V call is TRBV20-1, the J call TRBJ2-7, with D perhaps TRBD2 (6 bases). The CDR3 runs to 15 residues. Germline V gene sequence: CDR1 DFQATT, CDR2 SNEGSKA (reference sequence). The V end was cut by 0 bases, the J end by 2 bases, with 14 bases between. CDR3 bases: TGCAGTGCTAGAGATCTCGCTAGCGATCCCTACGAGCAGTACTTC. Translation: CSARDLASDPYEQYF.

This clonotype was counted only a few times. V and J are TRBV20-1 and TRBJ2-3; possible D gene TRBD2, 5 bases. The V gene's germline CDR1 is DFQATT and CDR2 SNEGSKA (reference sequence). The CDR3 consists of 17 residues. V lost 1 base and J 0 bases, leaving 17 bases between the germline ends. The CDR3 coding sequence is TGCAGTGCTAGAGGAGAAGTTGGAACTAGAAGCACAGATACGCAGTATTTT. This gives the protein CSARGEVGTRSTDTQYF.

The CDR3 nucleotides read TGCAGTGCTAGCTCCCTAGCGGTCAACCCAGGAAAAGATACGCAGTATTTT. Protein sequence: CSASSLAVNPGKDTQYF. J is TRBJ2-3 and V is TRBV20-1; 7 bases match TRBD2. V gave up 3 bases and J gave up 5 bases; unmatched junction bases: 17. Germline V gene sequence: CDR1 DFQATT, CDR2 SNEGSKA (reference sequence). The CDR3 loop spans 17 amino acids.

In this sample, this clonotype turned up a few times. The chain has TRBV6-2 or TRBV6-3 and TRBJ2-5, with a weak D call TRBD1 (6 bases). Trimming cost V 8 bases and J 3 bases, with 10 bases left between them. Germline V gene sequence: CDR1 MNHEY, CDR2 SVGEGT. This CDR3 region has 12 residues. The CDR3 region is CASRDNEETQYF. CDR3 nucleotides: TGTGCCAGCCGGGACAACGAAGAGACCCAGTACTTC.

This clonotype occurred many times. The rearrangement joins TRBV5-1 to TRBJ2-5; 7 bases line up with TRBD2. The J segment lost 4 bases and the V segment lost 0 bases, leaving 3 bases of the junction unmatched. The CDR3 length is 14 residues. In germline, CDR1 is SGHRS, CDR2 YFSETQ. CDR3 nucleotide sequence: TGCGCCAGCAGCTTGGTTGCTAGCGGAGAGACCCAGTACTTC. Translated, it gives CASSLVASGETQYF.

This clonotype came up once. The J gene is TRBJ1-6, the V gene TRBV12-3 or TRBV12-4; no definite D call. This CDR3 has 14 amino acids. Between the trimmed V and J ends, which lost 5 bases and 8 bases, there was a span of 13 bases. In nucleotides, the CDR3 is TGTGCCAGCAGTAACCCCCCTCGGGATTCACCCCTCCACTTT. Translated: CASSNPPRDSPLHF.

The gene calls are TRBV12-3 or TRBV12-4 and TRBJ1-4; the D gene is possibly TRBD1 (5 bases). The CDR3 has 15 amino acids. V shed 3 bases and J shed 8 bases, with 16 bases lying between them. The CDR3: CASSFSSGGAEKLFF. The CDR3 DNA follows: TGTGCCAGCAGTTTTTCCTCCGGGGGAGCGGAAAAACTGTTTTTT.

This clonotype was picked up a small number of times. V usage is TRBV12-3 or TRBV12-4 and J usage is TRBJ1-2; possibly TRBD1 for D (6 bases). CDR3 length: 14 amino acids. V shed 5 bases and J shed 4 bases, with 14 bases lying between them. The DNA for the CDR3 is TGTGCCAGCAGTCGGGTAGGGGGAGTCTATGGCTACACCTTC. Its protein product is CASSRVGGVYGYTF.

This clonotype was seen a handful of times. V is TRBV20-1 and J is TRBJ1-2, with 8 bases lining up with TRBD1. The CDR3 extends over 13 amino acids. J lost 8 bases, V lost 4 bases, and 9 bases had no gene match. CDR1 and CDR2 (germline): DFQATT, SNEGSKA (reference sequence). The CDR3 DNA reads TGCAGTGCTACCCCGACAGGGGAAGAAGGCTACACCTTC. Translation gives CSATPTGEEGYTF.

The rearrangement uses TRBV27 and TRBJ1-4; D gene unclear. Trimming removed 8 bases at V and 11 bases at J, with 9 bases between. Germline V gene sequence: CDR1 MNHEY, CDR2 SMNVEV (reference sequence). The CDR3 runs to 10 residues. CDR3: CASGSGKLFF. The CDR3 region has the DNA TGTGCCAGCGGTTCTGGGAAACTGTTTTTT.

This chain links TRBV6-2 or TRBV6-3 with TRBJ1-5; 12 nucleotides align to TRBD1. V shed 5 bases and J 8 bases; nucleotides not matched to a gene: 4. This CDR3 spans 14 amino acids. Germline assignment: CDR1 MNHEY and CDR2 SVGEGT. This CDR3 is CASSGTGGGEPQHF. CDR3 DNA: TGTGCCAGCAGTGGGACAGGGGGCGGCGAGCCCCAGCATTTT.

This clonotype appeared a few times. The rearrangement joins TRBV20-1 to TRBJ1-2, with a tentative D call TRBD1 (5 bases). CDR3 length equals 15 residues. Germline loops: CDR1 DFQATT, CDR2 SNEGSKA (reference sequence). Trimming left V 6 bases short and J 4 bases short, with 21 bases between. The CDR3 sequence: CSADGRANGGYGYTF. For the CDR3, the DNA is TGCAGTGCCGACGGCCGGGCCAACGGGGGCTATGGCTACACCTTC.

V is TRBV11-1 and J is TRBJ1-2; unclear D gene. This CDR3 is 12 amino acids long. With 7 bases removed from V and 1 base from J, the gap between germline ends came to 7 bases. Germline V gene sequence: CDR1 SGHAT, CDR2 FQDESV (reference sequence). The CDR3 spells CASITDNYGYTF. CDR3 DNA: TGTGCCAGCATCACCGATAACTATGGCTACACCTTC.

This clonotype was detected only a few times. The chain has TRBV6-5 and TRBJ2-2, with a weak D call TRBD1 (6 bases). Germline V gene lookup returns CDR1 MNHEY and CDR2 SVGAGI. Trimming took off 4 bases at V and 5 bases at J, with 11 bases between the two ends. This CDR3 region has 14 residues. CDR3 residues: CASSFNRETGELFF. The CDR3 DNA reads as TGTGCCAGCAGTTTTAACAGGGAAACCGGGGAGCTGTTTTTT.

This clonotype has a handful of counts. The chain uses TRBV20-1 and TRBJ1-1; 8 bases map to TRBD1. CDR1 and CDR2 (germline): DFQATT, SNEGSKA (reference sequence). The V gene end was trimmed by 1 base and the J gene end by 3 bases; junction bases not matched to a gene: 4. The CDR3 runs to 14 residues. CDR3 coding DNA: TGCAGTGCTAGAGCCACGACAGGGGACACTGAAGCTTTCTTT. This translates into CSARATTGDTEAFF.